This T cell receptor (beta chain) is from a study of T cells in Graves' hyperthyroidism and ophthalmopathy. Graves' hyperthyroidism is called stable when ophthalmopathy does not progress within 18 months. This clonotype was detected many times. Its specificity is not known. The CDR3 has 15 residues. Trimming shortened V by 1 base and J by 5 bases, and 14 bases separated the two germline ends. Germline CDR1 and CDR2: LNHNV and YYDKDF (reference sequence). Researchers took RNA transcripts and amplified the TCR beta CDR3 regions from them. HTBI primers were the set used in a first-round RT-PCR of the TCR CDR3. MiXCR, applied by TCRdb to the multiplex PCR reads, yields one record per CDR3 protein. The table shows about 400,000 distinct CDR3 sequences, with roughly 14% occurring only once. Points from the study as a whole: Among thyroid clonotypes expanded above 0.001, most also appeared in blood.

The J gene is TRBJ2-5, the V gene TRBV15; possible D gene TRBD1, 6 bases. The sequence derives from a young woman with Graves' hyperthyroidism. Material: blood. CDR3 in DNA: TGTGCCACCAGCAGAGGCCCAGGGGCAGGGGAGACCCAGTACTTC. Amino acids: CATSRGPGAGETQYF. Using reference TRBV15 and TRBJ2-5 for the parts outside the CDR3, the full variable domain is DAMVIQNPRYQVTQFGKPVTLSCSQTLNHNVMYWYQQKSSQAPKLLFHYYDKDFNNEADTPDNFQSRRPNTSFCFLDIRSPGLGDTAMYLCATSRGPGAGETQYFGPGTRLLVL.